Listed here are 32 T cell receptor beta chains from one sample, sequenced in a study of identical twins. Each CDR3 protein gets one entry after TCRdb re-called the 5' RACE reads with MiXCR. The sample records 1.5 million to 2 million distinct CDR3 sequences, roughly a third being singletons. Source material: cord blood. The receptors were gathered from a newborn girl in good health.

Concerning this clonotype: A much larger clone lies one base from this, so it may be a read error. The chain has TRBV12-3 or TRBV12-4 and TRBJ1-2; D possibly corresponds to TRBD1 (6 bases). This CDR3 has 17 amino acids. V was clipped by 6 bases and J by 1 base, with 21 bases between them. The CDR3 sequence is CASRPGQRDIINYGYTF. CDR3 bases: TGTGCCAGCAGGCCTGGACAGAGGGACATTATTAACTATGGCTACACCTTC.

This clonotype was observed at least ten times. V gene TRBV7-2 combines with J gene TRBJ1-2; 9 bases align to TRBD1. Germline V gene lookup returns CDR1 SGHTA and CDR2 FQGNSA. CDR3 length equals 12 residues. Trimming took 5 bases from V and 6 from J; bases not matched to a gene: 1. Written as DNA, the CDR3 is TGTGCCAGCAGCCGGGACAGGGATGGCTACACCTTC. This translates into CASSRDRDGYTF.

The chain couples TRBV2 to TRBJ2-7; 11 bases are shared with TRBD2. The CDR3 sequence is 15 residues long. The germline V gene encodes CDR1 SNHLY and CDR2 FYNNEI. J was trimmed by 0 bases and V by 6 bases; bases with no gene match: 4. DNA of the CDR3: TGTGCCAGCAGCGTAGCGGGGGGGCCCTCCTACGAGCAGTACTTC. The encoded protein is CASSVAGGPSYEQYF.

The chain has TRBV6-5 and TRBJ2-7, with TRBD2 identical over 7 bases. The DNA end favors TRBJ2-5, so the J call may be wrong. Germline V lookup: CDR1 MNHEY, CDR2 SVGAGI. This CDR3 is 21 amino acids long. CDR3 nucleotide sequence: TGTGCCAGCAGTTACTCGATCTCAGGAAGTTCCGGGACTACAGAAGAAGAGACCCAGTACTTC. It translates to CASSYSISGSSGTTEEETQYF.

The chain carries TRBV10-3 and TRBJ2-5, with TRBD1 matching 7 bases. The assigned J gene may be wrong: the sequence end matches TRBJ2-1 better. Germline loops: CDR1 ENHRY, CDR2 SYGVKD. This CDR3 comprises 12 residues. This chain's CDR3 is CAARDSQETQFF. CDR3 in DNA: TGTGCCGCCCGGGACAGCCAAGAGACCCAGTTCTTC.

This clonotype was seen many times. V is TRBV5-1 and J is TRBJ1-1, with unresolved D. Germline-derived CDR1 and CDR2 are SGHRS and YFSETQ. CDR3 size: 14 residues. The V end was cut by 0 bases, the J end by 1 base, with 7 bases between. CDR3 loop: CASSLGAANTEAFF. In DNA, the CDR3 is TGCGCCAGCAGCTTGGGTGCAGCGAACACTGAAGCTTTCTTT.

This clonotype showed up many times. The DNA of the CDR3 is TGTGCCAGCAGCCGGACTAGCGGGGGGGCCAATGAGCAGTTCTTC. Residues: CASSRTSGGANEQFF. The rearrangement links TRBV2 to TRBJ2-1; 15 nucleotides align to TRBD2. The J segment lost 6 bases and the V segment lost 6 bases, leaving 3 bases of the junction unmatched. The CDR3 runs 15 residues. Germline V gene lookup returns CDR1 SNHLY and CDR2 FYNNEI.

The chain combines TRBV12-3 or TRBV12-4 with TRBJ1-1; 8 bases match TRBD1. CDR3 length: 14 amino acids. V lost 7 bases and J lost 8; bases outside the gene matches: 12. The CDR3 here is CASTRGQGASEAFF. The CDR3 region has the DNA TGTGCCAGCACTAGAGGGCAGGGGGCTTCAGAAGCTTTCTTT.

The sample holds a few counts of this clonotype. The CDR3 region is CASSQVRLAGGNNEQFF. CDR3 nucleotides: TGCGCCAGCAGCCAAGTTAGACTAGCGGGGGGGAACAATGAGCAGTTCTTC. The V call is TRBV4-1, the J call TRBJ2-1; 14 bases line up with TRBD2. CDR3 length equals 17 residues. The V segment lost 1 base and the J segment 5 bases; nucleotides outside the gene matches: 4. Germline values: CDR1 MGHRA, CDR2 YSYEKL.

The table lists this clonotype with a few counts. The chain joins TRBV4-1 to TRBJ2-1; 14 nucleotides agree with TRBD2. The CDR3 sequence is 17 residues long. Germline trimming cut 0 bases from V and 8 bases from J; bases unmatched to any gene: 6. The germline CDR1 and CDR2 sequences are MGHRA and YSYEKL. CDR3 residues: CASSQDGTSGSIDEQFF. The CDR3 coding sequence is TGCGCCAGCAGCCAAGACGGGACTAGCGGGAGTATCGATGAGCAGTTCTTC.

V gene TRBV20-1 combines with J gene TRBJ2-3, with D possibly being TRBD1 or TRBD2 (5 bases each). V was shortened by 2 bases and J by 7 bases, with 16 bases between the two germline ends. Per the germline V gene, CDR1 is DFQATT and CDR2 is SNEGSKA (reference sequence). The CDR3 consists of 14 residues. DNA of the CDR3: TGCAGTGCTAGACCCAGAGGGGCACGGAATACGCAGTATTTT. This codes for CSARPRGARNTQYF.

This clonotype came up once. A much larger clone is a single base away; this may be a read error. J is TRBJ2-1 and V is TRBV5-1; D tentatively reads TRBD1 or TRBD2 (5 bases each). V was cut by 2 bases and J by 3 bases, with 12 bases left in between. Germline loops: CDR1 SGHRS, CDR2 YFSETQ. The CDR3 has 15 residues. CDR3 protein: CASSFRDLGYNEQFF. CDR3 nucleotides: TGCGCCAGCAGCTTCCGGGACCTGGGCTACAATGAGCAGTTCTTC.

In regard to this clonotype: One junction end disagrees with the germline gene, perhaps due to a read error. This sequence joins TRBV7-7 and TRBJ2-1; 10 bases map to TRBD2. The CDR3 sequence is 15 residues long. Germline V gene data show CDR1 as SSHAT and CDR2 as FNYEAQ (reference sequence). DNA of the CDR3: TGTGCTAGCAGCTTAGAGCTAGCGGGAGTGAGGGAGCAGTTCTTC. As protein: CASSLELAGVREQFF. Full variable domain (rest looked up from reference TRBV7-7 and TRBJ2-1): GAGVSQSPRYKVTKRGQDVTLRCDPISSHATLYWYQQALGQGPEFLTYFNYEAQPDKSGLPSDRFSAERPEGSISTLTIQRTEQRDSAMYRCASSLELAGVREQFFGPGTRLTVL.

The rearrangement links TRBV10-1 to TRBJ1-1; D perhaps matches TRBD1 (5 bases). Germline lookup yields CDR1 WNHNN and CDR2 SYGVQD (reference sequence). With 3 bases removed from V and 0 bases from J, the gap between germline ends came to 8 bases. The CDR3 has 14 amino acids. The CDR3 region is CASSDGGVNTEAFF. Written as DNA, the CDR3 is TGCGCCAGCAGTGATGGAGGGGTGAACACTGAAGCTTTCTTT.

In this sample, this clonotype turned up a few times. The chain uses TRBV20-1 and TRBJ2-7; 7 positions match TRBD1. From germline, CDR1 is DFQATT and CDR2 SNEGSKA (reference sequence). With V trimmed by 4 bases and J by 0 bases, 6 bases remained unmatched. CDR3 size: 14 residues. Here the CDR3 reads CSATRGWSSYEQYF. The CDR3, as DNA: TGCAGTGCTACCAGGGGGTGGAGCTCCTACGAGCAGTACTTC.

The V gene is TRBV20-1, the J gene TRBJ2-1; the D gene is possibly TRBD2 (6 bases). V shed 3 bases and J shed 1 base, with 16 bases lying between them. The germline V gene encodes CDR1 DFQATT and CDR2 SNEGSKA (reference sequence). This CDR3 region has 16 residues. The CDR3 protein is CSARGTPGGSYNEQFF. Here the CDR3 DNA reads TGCAGTGCTAGGGGGACGCCTGGGGGGTCCTACAATGAGCAGTTCTTC.

This clonotype has a handful of counts. V usage is TRBV7-9 and J usage is TRBJ2-7, with 7 nucleotides matching TRBD1. Per germline, CDR1 SEHNR and CDR2 FQNEAQ (reference sequence). CDR3 size: 17 residues. With V trimmed by 3 bases and J by 3 bases, 14 bases remained unmatched. CDR3: CASSFNHKGQRFYEQYF. The DNA of the CDR3 is TGTGCCAGCAGCTTTAATCATAAGGGACAGAGGTTCTACGAGCAGTACTTC.

V usage is TRBV25-1 and J usage is TRBJ2-5, with D hard to call. Germline V gene lookup returns CDR1 MGHDK and CDR2 SYGVNS. The CDR3 loop spans 14 amino acids. V lost 0 bases to trimming and J lost 0 bases, with 5 bases between them. The CDR3 spells CASSEYRNQETQYF. For the CDR3, the DNA is TGTGCCAGCAGTGAATACAGGAACCAAGAGACCCAGTACTTC.

This clonotype was seen many times. The chain combines TRBV12-3 or TRBV12-4 with TRBJ2-5; maybe TRBD1 (6 bases). V lost 6 bases, J lost 2 bases, and 10 bases lay in between. This CDR3 is built from 13 residues. CDR3 coding DNA: TGTGCCAGCAGGGAGACAGGACAAGAGACCCAGTACTTC. Amino acids: CASRETGQETQYF.

The rearrangement links TRBV7-9 to TRBJ1-4; D may be TRBD1 (5 bases). The CDR3 is 11 residues long. Deletions cut 4 bases from V and 13 bases from J, with 10 bases between. The germline CDR1 and CDR2 sequences are SEHNR and FQNEAQ (reference sequence). The CDR3 DNA reads TGTGCCAGCAGCTGGGGCATAGGACTGTTTTTT. This translates into CASSWGIGLFF.

For the CDR3, the DNA is TGTGCCAGCAGCCAAGCCCAGGGGTATCGGAAATACGAGCAGTACTTC. Translated, it gives CASSQAQGYRKYEQYF. The rearrangement joins TRBV3-1 to TRBJ2-7, with D perhaps matching TRBD1 (6 bases). Germline V gives CDR1 LGHDT, CDR2 YNNKEL (reference sequence). Deletions cut 1 base from V and 4 bases from J, with 17 bases between. This CDR3 has 16 amino acids.

In DNA, the CDR3 is TGCGCCAGCAGCCAAGAGTGGAGCCGAGCCCGGGCGGTGATGAACACTGAAGCTTTCTTT. This sequence encodes CASSQEWSRARAVMNTEAFF. The V gene is TRBV4-1, the J gene TRBJ1-1; D is ambiguous. V was clipped by 0 bases and J by 0 bases, with 23 bases between them. The CDR3 is made up of 20 amino acids. Germline values: CDR1 MGHRA, CDR2 YSYEKL.

This clonotype was seen at least ten times. This chain connects TRBV10-3 to TRBJ2-6; D gene ambiguous. Germline V CDR1 and CDR2: ENHRY, SYGVKD. V lost 0 bases and J lost 0, with 6 bases in between. CDR3 length: 16 residues. CDR3 bases: TGTGCCATCAGTGAGTCGTGGATCTCTGGGGCCAACGTCCTGACTTTC. As protein: CAISESWISGANVLTF.

A single count supports this clonotype. J is TRBJ1-1 and V is TRBV10-1; D is possibly TRBD1 (6 bases). The CDR3 sequence is 13 residues long. Germline V gene sequence: CDR1 WNHNN, CDR2 SYGVQD (reference sequence). The V gene lost 0 bases and the J gene lost 7 bases, with 9 bases spanning the gap. CDR3 DNA: TGCGCCAGCAGTGAGTCCAGGGGCATTGAAGCTTTCTTT. This encodes CASSESRGIEAFF.

The V gene is TRBV20-1, the J gene TRBJ2-3; 10 nucleotides line up with TRBD2. The J segment lost 2 bases and the V segment lost 3 bases, leaving 8 bases of the junction unmatched. The CDR3 runs to 16 residues. Per germline, CDR1 DFQATT and CDR2 SNEGSKA (reference sequence). Here the CDR3 DNA reads TGCAGTGCTAGTGAAGGGCTAGCGGGGGTCACAGATACGCAGTATTTT. This codes for CSASEGLAGVTDTQYF.

V and J are TRBV7-2 and TRBJ2-5; D call uncertain. Judging by the DNA end, TRBJ2-1 fits better; the J call may be wrong. This CDR3 spans 13 amino acids. The germline CDR1 and CDR2 sequences are SGHTA and FQGNSA. DNA for the CDR3: TGTGCCAGCAGCCTTTTCTTCCAAGAGACCCAGTTCTTC. Translating gives CASSLFFQETQFF.

The gene calls are TRBV7-9 and TRBJ2-1; TRBD1 aligns across 9 bases. The germline V gene encodes CDR1 SEHNR and CDR2 FQNEAQ (reference sequence). The V segment lost 4 bases and the J segment 7 bases; nucleotides outside the gene matches: 11. The CDR3 is made up of 16 amino acids. In nucleotides, the CDR3 is TGTGCCAGCAGCTCCGGGACAGGGAGGTCGGTAAATGAGCAGTTCTTC. Its translation: CASSSGTGRSVNEQFF. The full variable domain, with the rest looked up from reference TRBV7-9 and TRBJ2-1, is DTGVSQNPRHKITKRGQNVTFRCDPISEHNRLYWYRQTLGQGPEFLTYFQNEAQLEKSRLLSDRFSAERPKGSFSTLEIQRTEQGDSAMYLCASSSGTGRSVNEQFFGPGTRLTVL.

This clonotype was recorded a few times. This chain links TRBV20-1 with TRBJ2-1, with 14 positions matching TRBD2. Germline V gives CDR1 DFQATT, CDR2 SNEGSKA (reference sequence). The CDR3 is made up of 15 amino acids. Trimming took 5 bases from V and 8 from J; bases not matched to a gene: 8. CDR3: CSALRTSGGPDEQFF. DNA of the CDR3: TGCAGTGCTCTTCGGACTAGCGGGGGGCCCGATGAGCAGTTCTTC.

This clonotype was detected only a few times. The V gene is TRBV10-3, the J gene TRBJ2-1; perhaps TRBD2 as D (6 bases). This CDR3 spans 15 amino acids. The ends were cut back, 5 bases at V and 4 bases at J, with 15 bases in the middle. Germline V gene lookup returns CDR1 ENHRY and CDR2 SYGVKD. CDR3 sequence (DNA): TGTGCCATCAGTTTCGGGGGTGGGAAATACAATGAGCAGTTCTTC. Protein sequence: CAISFGGGKYNEQFF.

This clonotype occurred a few times. V usage is TRBV10-3 and J usage is TRBJ1-5; 7 positions agree with TRBD1. The CDR3 runs to 14 residues. With V trimmed by 6 bases and J by 2 bases, 4 bases remained unmatched. Germline values: CDR1 ENHRY, CDR2 SYGVKD. The CDR3 spells CAISRQGGNQPQHF. The CDR3 coding sequence is TGTGCCATCAGCCGACAGGGAGGCAATCAGCCCCAGCATTTT.

This clonotype was seen more than once but under ten times. J is TRBJ2-5 and V is TRBV6-1; 7 nucleotides agree with TRBD2. The CDR3 spans 14 residues. Unmatched junction bases numbered 9, after V lost 6 bases and J lost 5 bases. The germline V gene has CDR1 MNHNS and CDR2 SASEGT. The CDR3, as DNA: TGTGCCAGCAGACCCGGGGAGGGCCTGGAGACCCAGTACTTC. This sequence encodes CASRPGEGLETQYF.

This chain joins TRBV24-1 and TRBJ2-3; the D is unclear. The CDR3 has 15 amino acids. V dropped 2 bases and J dropped 2 bases, with 10 bases sitting between them. Per germline, CDR1 KGHDR and CDR2 SFDVKD. The CDR3 DNA is TGTGCCACCAGTGATTCGCGGTCTCCCACAGATACGCAGTATTTT. It yields the protein CATSDSRSPTDTQYF.